The next 12 T cell receptor beta chains were all read from a single sample in a study of siplizumab effects on memory and regulatory T cells. Sequencing was performed with immunoSEQ multiplex PCR; in TCRdb, only in-frame clones are kept and a portion is missing. The data contain over 85,000 clones, around 94% of them seen just once; the ten biggest clones take up approximately 0.3%. Input material: non-Treg CD4+ T cells sorted from blood. Receptors were obtained from a human donor in good health.

CDR3 DNA sequence: TGTGCCTGGATACCCGGAAACACCATATATTTT. Its protein product is CAWIPGNTIYF. The chain recombines TRBV30 with TRBJ1-3; D not resolved. This CDR3 has 11 amino acids. V was shortened by 4 bases and J by 4 bases, with 5 bases between the two germline ends. Germline V gene data show CDR1 as GTSNPN and CDR2 as SVGIG (reference sequence).

The CDR3, as DNA: TGCGCCAGCAGCTCCGGGACCGAGTTATATGGCTACACCTTC. Its translation is CASSSGTELYGYTF. This chain joins TRBV5-1 and TRBJ1-2; D perhaps matches TRBD1 (5 bases). Trimming removed 3 bases from V and 5 bases from J, with 14 bases in between. Germline-derived CDR1 and CDR2 are SGHRS and YFSETQ. This CDR3 has 14 residues.

This chain links TRBV5-4 with TRBJ2-3; D not resolved. Germline assignment: CDR1 SGHNT and CDR2 YYREEE (reference sequence). The CDR3 sequence is 14 residues long. Trimming left V 0 bases short and J 5 bases short, with 10 bases between. The CDR3, as DNA: TGTGCCAGCAGCTTGGTTACTCGTCGAGATACGCAGTATTTT. This codes for CASSLVTRRDTQYF. Filled out from reference TRBV5-4 and TRBJ2-3, the complete variable domain reads ETGVTQSPTHLIKTRGQQVTLRCSSQSGHNTVSWYQQALGQGPQFIFQYYREEENGRGNFPPRFSGLQFPNYSSELNVNALELDDSALYLCASSLVTRRDTQYFGPGTRLTVL.

The chain employs TRBV7-8 and TRBJ1-5; D gene ambiguous. Germline assignment: CDR1 SGHVS and CDR2 FQNEAQ. This CDR3 comprises 14 residues. The V and J ends lost 4 bases and 6 bases respectively, with 13 bases between them. The chain's CDR3 is CASSSGRTGQPQHF. The CDR3, as DNA: TGTGCCAGCAGCTCAGGCAGGACGGGTCAGCCCCAGCATTTT.

The V and J genes are TRBV9 and TRBJ1-2; D is unresolved. In germline, CDR1 is SGDLS, CDR2 YYNGEE. CDR3 size: 14 residues. Between the trimmed V and J ends, which lost 0 bases and 8 bases, there was a span of 14 bases. In DNA, the CDR3 is TGTGCCAGCAGCGTAGGGACCTTGTCGAGGGGCTACACCTTC. Residues: CASSVGTLSRGYTF.

The V gene is TRBV4-3, the J gene TRBJ2-7; D unresolved. This CDR3 comprises 14 residues. V was cut by 1 base and J by 2 bases, with 9 bases left in between. Germline-derived CDR1 and CDR2 are LGHNA and YSLEER. CDR3 sequence (DNA): TGCGCCAGCAGCCAAGGGGCACGCGCCTACGAGCAGTACTTC. It translates to CASSQGARAYEQYF.

J is TRBJ1-4 and V is TRBV7-9, with D maybe TRBD1 (5 bases). Germline CDR1 and CDR2: SEHNR and FQNEAQ (reference sequence). The ends were cut back, 1 base at V and 13 bases at J, with 19 bases in the middle. The CDR3 runs 15 residues. The CDR3 DNA is TGTGCCAGCAGCTTAGATGGGGACCGCTCGACCCCACTGTTTTTT. Residues: CASSLDGDRSTPLFF.

This rearrangement joins TRBV11-2 to TRBJ2-5; no firm D call. Trimming took 4 bases from V and 10 from J, leaving 16 bases between them. Germline V gene data show CDR1 as SGHAT and CDR2 as FQNNGV. The CDR3 covers 13 residues. CDR3 in DNA: TGTGCCAGCAGCTCAACTTCGGCGTTGAGCCAGTACTTC. Translated, it gives CASSSTSALSQYF.

This clone has only one observation. This rearrangement joins TRBV19 to TRBJ1-6; D remains ambiguous. Germline CDR1 and CDR2: LNHDA and SQIVND (reference sequence). The V end lost 3 bases, the J end lost 10 bases, and 16 bases lay between the germline ends. This CDR3 contains 15 residues. The CDR3 coding sequence is TGTGCCAGTAGTATCTCGGGGTCTGGAGAATCACCCCTCCACTTT. Protein product: CASSISGSGESPLHF.

The gene calls are TRBV19 and TRBJ1-5, with D uncertain. Trimming took 4 bases from V and 0 from J, leaving 13 bases between them. The length of the CDR3 is 16 residues. Germline V gene data show CDR1 as LNHDA and CDR2 as SQIVND (reference sequence). The CDR3 reads CASSRLGLNSNQPQHF. The CDR3 coding sequence is TGTGCCAGTAGTAGACTTGGGCTGAATAGCAATCAGCCCCAGCATTTT.

CDR3 sequence: CASSAGTSSTDTQYF. CDR3 coding DNA: TGTGCCAGCAGTGCTGGGACTAGCAGCACAGATACGCAGTATTTT. V and J are TRBV6-1 and TRBJ2-3, with 9 bases fitting TRBD2. The CDR3 covers 15 residues. V trimming: 4 bases; J trimming: 0 bases; junction bases outside the gene matches: 2. Germline loops: CDR1 MNHNS, CDR2 SASEGT.

As concerns this clone: Other DNA sequences in this specimen translate into the identical CDR3. The chain recombines TRBV18 with TRBJ1-2; TRBD1 matches at 8 bases. The germline gives CDR1 KGHSH, CDR2 LQKENI. The CDR3 is 14 amino acids. The junction had 2 bases not matched to a gene; V was cut back by 3 bases and J by 2 bases. The CDR3 loop is CASSPDRANYGYTF. The CDR3 DNA reads as TGTGCCAGCTCACCGGACAGGGCCAACTATGGCTACACCTTC.